These 3 T cell receptor beta chains were sequenced from one sample in a study of CD8 T cells in Susac syndrome. An amount of RNA that ranged from about 0.45 to 1 ug was reverse transcribed with random hexamers. TCRdb analysed the immunoSEQ multiplex PCR reads with MiXCR anew, one entry per CDR3 protein. There are some 150,000 distinct CDR3 sequences in the sample; approximately 95% occur only once, and around 0.15% lies in the top ten. Sample: CD4+ T cells from PBMCs. These TCRs come from a human donor with Susac syndrome.

The genes are TRBV18 and TRBJ2-3; D ambiguous. This CDR3 region has 14 residues. The V end was cut by 3 bases, the J end by 5 bases, with 12 bases between. Germline CDR1 and CDR2: KGHSH and LQKENI. The CDR3 sequence: CASSPQSRGDTQYF. For the CDR3, the DNA is TGTGCCAGCTCACCCCAATCGCGAGGAGATACGCAGTATTTT. Using reference TRBV18 and TRBJ2-3 for the parts outside the CDR3, the full variable domain is NAGVMQNPRHLVRRRGQEARLRCSPMKGHSHVYWYRQLPEEGLKFMVYLQKENIIDESGMPKERFSAEFPKEGPSILRIQQVVRGDSAAYFCASSPQSRGDTQYFGPGTRLTVL.

This clonotype was counted between two and nine times. The chain joins TRBV7-3 to TRBJ1-5; D is unclear. The ends were cut back, 2 bases at V and 4 bases at J, with 6 bases in the middle. This CDR3 is 13 amino acids long. Germline-derived CDR1 and CDR2 are SGHTA and FQGTGA. CDR3 in DNA: TGTGCCAGCAGCTTAGACGTGAATCAGCCCCAGCATTTT. Its protein product is CASSLDVNQPQHF.

The genes are TRBV12-3 or TRBV12-4 and TRBJ2-5, with 7 positions matching TRBD1. V gave up 5 bases and J gave up 1 base; unmatched junction bases: 4. The CDR3 has 14 residues. This CDR3 is CASSHQGVQETQYF. CDR3 nucleotide sequence: TGTGCCAGCAGTCATCAGGGGGTCCAAGAGACCCAGTACTTC.